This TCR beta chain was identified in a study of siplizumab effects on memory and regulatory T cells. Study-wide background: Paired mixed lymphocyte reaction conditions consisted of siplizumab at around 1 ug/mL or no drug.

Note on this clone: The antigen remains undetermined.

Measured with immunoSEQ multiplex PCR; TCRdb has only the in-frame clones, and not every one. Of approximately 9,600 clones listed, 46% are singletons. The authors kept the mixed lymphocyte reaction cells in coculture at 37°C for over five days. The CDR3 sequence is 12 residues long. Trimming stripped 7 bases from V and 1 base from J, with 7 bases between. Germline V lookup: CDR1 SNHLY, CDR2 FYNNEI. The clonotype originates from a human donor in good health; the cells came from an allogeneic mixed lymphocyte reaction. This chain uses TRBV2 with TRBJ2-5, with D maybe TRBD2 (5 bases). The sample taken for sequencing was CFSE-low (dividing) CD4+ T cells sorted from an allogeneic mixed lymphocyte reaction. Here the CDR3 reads CASTGSQETQYF. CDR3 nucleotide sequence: TGTGCCAGCACGGGGTCCCAAGAGACCCAGTACTTC.